This TCR beta chain was recovered during a study of blood T cell repertoires in COVID-19. Unmatched junction bases numbered 9, after V lost 3 bases and J lost 4 bases. The CDR3 covers 17 residues. Germline CDR1 reads LNHDA; CDR2 reads SQIVND (reference sequence). Assay used: immunoSEQ multiplex PCR; TCRdb lists only in-frame clones, some missing. The sample shows 200,000 to 250,000 clones, roughly four fifths of them seen only once. The material sequenced was peripheral blood. The TCR was taken from a woman aged 45-59 years with active or convalescent COVID-19. This chain joins TRBV19 and TRBJ2-2; 9 positions match TRBD1. CDR3 residues: CASSISRDRAGTGELFF. The CDR3 DNA reads TGTGCCAGTAGTATCTCCCGGGACAGGGCAGGCACCGGGGAGCTGTTTTTT.